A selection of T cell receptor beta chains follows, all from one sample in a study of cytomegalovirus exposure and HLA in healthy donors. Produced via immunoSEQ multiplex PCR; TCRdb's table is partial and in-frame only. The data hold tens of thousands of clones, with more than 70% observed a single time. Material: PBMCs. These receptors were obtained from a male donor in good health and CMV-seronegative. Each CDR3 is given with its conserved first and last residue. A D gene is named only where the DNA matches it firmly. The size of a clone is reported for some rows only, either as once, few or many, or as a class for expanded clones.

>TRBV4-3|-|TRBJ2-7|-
TGCGCCAGCAGCCAAGATCCCCAGGTCACCTACGAGCAGTACTTC
CASSQDPQVTYEQYF
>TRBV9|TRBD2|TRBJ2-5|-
TGTGCCAGCAGCGGGGGGAGCGGGGGGGCCGGAGAGACCCAGTACTTC
CASSGGSGGAGETQYF
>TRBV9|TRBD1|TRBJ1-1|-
TGTGCCAGCAGCGGATCGACAGGGGGAATCACTGAAGCTTTCTTT
CASSGSTGGITEAFF
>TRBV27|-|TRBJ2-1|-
TGTGCCAGCGCTTGGGGGGGGGCCAATTTTTATACCAATGAGCAGTTCTTC
CASAWGGANFYTNEQFF
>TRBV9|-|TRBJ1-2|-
TGTGCCAGCAGCGTCGGGACTACTAACTATGGCTACACCTTC
CASSVGTTNYGYTF
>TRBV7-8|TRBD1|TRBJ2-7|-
TGTGCCAGCAGCCCTACAGGGGGCGACGAGCAGTACTTC
CASSPTGGDEQYF
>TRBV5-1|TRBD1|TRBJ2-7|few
TGCGCCAGCAGCTTGGTTGGGACAGAACCCTACGAGCAGTACTTC
CASSLVGTEPYEQYF
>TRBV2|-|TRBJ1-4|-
TGTGCCAGCAGTCGTGACGGGGCTAATGAAAAACTGTTTTTT
CASSRDGANEKLFF
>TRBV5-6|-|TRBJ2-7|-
TGTGCCAGCAGTCTCAGATACGAGCAGTACTTC
CASSLRYEQYF
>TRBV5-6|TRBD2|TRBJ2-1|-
TGTGCCAGCAGCCTTGGGACTAGCGGGGGCTGGTCCTACAATGAGCAGTTCTTC
CASSLGTSGGWSYNEQFF
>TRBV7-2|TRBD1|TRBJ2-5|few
TGTGCCAGCAGCCACCGGACAGGGAAGGAAGAGACCCAGTACTTC
CASSHRTGKEETQYF
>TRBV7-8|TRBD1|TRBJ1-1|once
TGTGCCAGCAGCTTAGACCGGGACAGGAATGAAGCTTTCTTT
CASSLDRDRNEAFF
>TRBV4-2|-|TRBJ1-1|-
TGTGCCAGCAGCCAAGAACGGGTAAACACTGAAGCTTTCTTT
CASSQERVNTEAFF
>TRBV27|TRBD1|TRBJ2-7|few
TGTGCCAGCCATTCACCGGGACAGCTCTACGAGCAGTACTTC
CASHSPGQLYEQYF
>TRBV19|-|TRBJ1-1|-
TGTGCCAGTAGTATGGGGGGGGTGAACACTGAGGCTTTCTTT
CASSMGGVNTEAFF
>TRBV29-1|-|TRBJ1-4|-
TGCAGCGTTGAAGATCTGGGAGGAAAACTGTTTTTT
CSVEDLGGKLFF
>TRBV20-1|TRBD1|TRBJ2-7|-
TGCAGTGCTTACAGGGGTGGCGAGCAGTACTTC
CSAYRGGEQYF
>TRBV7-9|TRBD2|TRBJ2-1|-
TGTGCCAGCGGGTTCCTAGCGGGGGGGAGCTCCTACAATGAGCAGTTCTTC
CASGFLAGGSSYNEQFF
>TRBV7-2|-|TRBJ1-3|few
TGTGCCAGCAGCCCGGATGGGCTCGGACAGTTTTATTCTGGAAACACCATATATTTT
CASSPDGLGQFYSGNTIYF
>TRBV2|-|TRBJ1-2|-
TGTGCCAGCAGTGAAGCAAACGACAGTGGAAGGGGCTACACCTTC
CASSEANDSGRGYTF
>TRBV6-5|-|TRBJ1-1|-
TGTGCCAGCAGTTTCGGGGAACACACTGAAGCTTTCTTT
CASSFGEHTEAFF
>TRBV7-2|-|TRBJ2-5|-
TGTGCCAGCAGCTTAATCCAGGGCCGGCAAGAGACCCAGTACTTC
CASSLIQGRQETQYF
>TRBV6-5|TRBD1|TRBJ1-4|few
TGTGCCACCTCGGACAGGGTTAATGAAAAACTGTTTTTT
CATSDRVNEKLFF
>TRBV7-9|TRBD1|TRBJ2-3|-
TGTGCCAGCAGCTTAATGGCAGGGGGTGATACGCAGTATTTT
CASSLMAGGDTQYF
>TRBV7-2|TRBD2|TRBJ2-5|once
TGTGCCAGCAGCTTAGCGGGCACTAGCGGGGCCGAGACCCAGTACTTC
CASSLAGTSGAETQYF
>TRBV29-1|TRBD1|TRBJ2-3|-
TGCAGCGTTAGGACAGGGACAGATACGCAGTATTTT
CSVRTGTDTQYF
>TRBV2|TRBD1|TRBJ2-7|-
TGTGCCAGCAGGCCCCGGACAGGGACGGGGGTTTCCTCCTACGAGCAGTACTTC
CASRPRTGTGVSSYEQYF
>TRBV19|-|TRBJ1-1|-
TGTGCCAGTAGTATTCCCGCTCGGACTGAAGCTTTCTTT
CASSIPARTEAFF
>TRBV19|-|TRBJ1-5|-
TGTGCCAGTAGTACCACAACAGGGAACAATCAGCCCCAGCATTTT
CASSTTTGNNQPQHF
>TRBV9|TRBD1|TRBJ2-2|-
TGTGCCAGCAGCCCCGTCGAGGGGGCCACCGGGGAGCTGTTTTTT
CASSPVEGATGELFF
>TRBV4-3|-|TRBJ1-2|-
TGCGCCAGCAGCCAAGAAACCGGACAGTTGGGCTACACCTTC
CASSQETGQLGYTF
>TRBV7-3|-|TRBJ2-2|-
TGTGCCAGCAGCTTAAGGAGGGGGCTGAGCGGTGAAGCCGGGGAGCTGTTTTTT
CASSLRRGLSGEAGELFF
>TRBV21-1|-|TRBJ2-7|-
TGTGCCAGCAGCAAATCGCTTAGCCGGACAGCTACCTACGAGCAGTACTTC
CASSKSLSRTATYEQYF
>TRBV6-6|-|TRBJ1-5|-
TGTGCCAGCAGGTCCCTAAATCGAGCCCAGCATTTT
CASRSLNRAQHF
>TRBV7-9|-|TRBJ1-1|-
TGTGCCAGCAGCCCCCGGGGCGGGGGTCAGAACACTGAAGCTTTCTTT
CASSPRGGGQNTEAFF
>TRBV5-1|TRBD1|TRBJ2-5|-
TGCGCCAGCAGCTCGACGGACAGGGGGGAGACCCAGTACTTC
CASSSTDRGETQYF
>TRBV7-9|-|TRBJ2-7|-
TGTTCCAGCAGCTTAGACAGCACAACGTCCTACGAGCAGTACTTC
CSSSLDSTTSYEQYF
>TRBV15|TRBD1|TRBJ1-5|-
TGTGCCACCAGCAGAGGACAGGGGGCAGGACAGCCCCAGCATTTT
CATSRGQGAGQPQHF
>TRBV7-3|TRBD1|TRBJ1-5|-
TGTGCCAGCAGCCCATCGGACAGGGAGGGCAATCAGCCCCAGCATTTT
CASSPSDREGNQPQHF
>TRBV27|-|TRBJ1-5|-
TGTGCCAGCAGTTCGCTTGGGTTTGCGGGCAATCAGCCCCAGCATTTT
CASSSLGFAGNQPQHF
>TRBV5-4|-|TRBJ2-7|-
TGTGCCAGCAGCTTTGACATCCTAAGCGAGCAGTACTTC
CASSFDILSEQYF
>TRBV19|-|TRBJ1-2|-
TGTGCCACTCAGAGGACAAACTATGGCTACACCTTC
CATQRTNYGYTF
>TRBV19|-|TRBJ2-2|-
TGTGCCAGTAGTATGGGAGCCGGGGAGCTGTTTTTT
CASSMGAGELFF
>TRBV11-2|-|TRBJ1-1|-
TGTGCCAGCAGCTTAGGCGGGGTTGCGAACACTGAAGCTTTCTTT
CASSLGGVANTEAFF
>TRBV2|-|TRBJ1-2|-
TGTGCCAGCCTCCGACGGGCTTTTGAGGGATATGGCTACACCTTC
CASLRRAFEGYGYTF
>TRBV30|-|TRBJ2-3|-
TGTGCCTGGAGATCCCTAGCATTCCCCCCAACAGATACGCAGTATTTT
CAWRSLAFPPTDTQYF